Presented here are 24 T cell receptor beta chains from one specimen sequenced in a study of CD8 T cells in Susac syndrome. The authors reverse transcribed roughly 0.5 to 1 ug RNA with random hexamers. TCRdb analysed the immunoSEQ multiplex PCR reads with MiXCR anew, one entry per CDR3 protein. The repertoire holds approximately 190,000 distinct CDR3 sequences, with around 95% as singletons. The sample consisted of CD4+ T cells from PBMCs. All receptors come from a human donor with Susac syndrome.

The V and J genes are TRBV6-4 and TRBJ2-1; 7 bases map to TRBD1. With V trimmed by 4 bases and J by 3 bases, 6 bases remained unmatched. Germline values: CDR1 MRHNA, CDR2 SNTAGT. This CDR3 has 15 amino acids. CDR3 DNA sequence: TGTGCCAGCAGTGGCGGACAGGTTAGCTACAATGAGCAGTTCTTC. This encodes CASSGGQVSYNEQFF.

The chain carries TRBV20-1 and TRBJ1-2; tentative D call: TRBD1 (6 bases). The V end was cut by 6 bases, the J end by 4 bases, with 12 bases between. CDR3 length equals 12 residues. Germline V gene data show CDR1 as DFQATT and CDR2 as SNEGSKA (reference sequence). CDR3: CSARTEPYGYTF. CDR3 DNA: TGCAGTGCCAGGACAGAACCCTATGGCTACACCTTC.

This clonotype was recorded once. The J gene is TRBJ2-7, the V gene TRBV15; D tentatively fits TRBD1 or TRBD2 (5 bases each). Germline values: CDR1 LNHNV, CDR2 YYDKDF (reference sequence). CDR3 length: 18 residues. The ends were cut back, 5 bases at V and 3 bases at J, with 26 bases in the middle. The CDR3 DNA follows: TGTGCCACCAGCGACCAGGGAGTGAGGGCGGTACACGGCTACGAGCAGTACTTC. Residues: CATSDQGVRAVHGYEQYF.

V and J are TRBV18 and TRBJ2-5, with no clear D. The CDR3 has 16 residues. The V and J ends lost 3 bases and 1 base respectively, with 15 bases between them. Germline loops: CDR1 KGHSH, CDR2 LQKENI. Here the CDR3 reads CASSPTSGGFQETQYF. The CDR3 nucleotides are TGTGCCAGCTCACCCACCTCAGGCGGATTCCAAGAGACCCAGTACTTC.

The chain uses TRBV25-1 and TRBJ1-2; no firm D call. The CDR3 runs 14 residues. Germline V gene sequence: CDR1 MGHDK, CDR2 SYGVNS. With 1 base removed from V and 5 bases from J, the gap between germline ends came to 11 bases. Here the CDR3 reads CASSESGFWYGYTF. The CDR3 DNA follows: TGTGCCAGCAGTGAATCTGGCTTCTGGTATGGCTACACCTTC.

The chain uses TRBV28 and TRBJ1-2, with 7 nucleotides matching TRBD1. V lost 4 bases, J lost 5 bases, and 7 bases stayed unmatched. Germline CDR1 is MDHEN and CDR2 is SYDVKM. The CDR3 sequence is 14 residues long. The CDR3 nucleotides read TGTGCCAGCAGTTGGGGACCGGGACAGTATGGCTACACCTTC. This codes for CASSWGPGQYGYTF.

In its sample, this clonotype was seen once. In DNA, the CDR3 is TGTGCCTGGAGTAGACAGGCTTTAGCCAAAAACATTCAGTACTTC. This gives the protein CAWSRQALAKNIQYF. The chain links TRBV30 to TRBJ2-4, with D perhaps matching TRBD1 (6 bases). The germline CDR1 and CDR2 sequences are GTSNPN and SVGIG (reference sequence). This CDR3 is built from 15 residues. The germline V and J ends were trimmed by 2 bases and 0 bases, with 11 bases remaining between them.

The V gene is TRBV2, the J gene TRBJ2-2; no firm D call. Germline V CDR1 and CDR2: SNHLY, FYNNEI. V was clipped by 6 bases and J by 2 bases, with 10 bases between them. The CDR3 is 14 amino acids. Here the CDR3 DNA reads TGTGCCAGCAGCCCTGACACAAACACCGGGGAGCTGTTTTTT. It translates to CASSPDTNTGELFF.

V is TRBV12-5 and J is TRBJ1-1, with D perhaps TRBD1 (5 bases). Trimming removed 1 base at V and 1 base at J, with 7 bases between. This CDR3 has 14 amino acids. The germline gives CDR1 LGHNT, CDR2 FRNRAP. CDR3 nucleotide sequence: TGTGCTAGTGGTTTGGGAGGACAGAACACTGAAGCTTTCTTT. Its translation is CASGLGGQNTEAFF. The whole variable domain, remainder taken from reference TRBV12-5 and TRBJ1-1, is DARVTQTPRHKVTEMGQEVTMRCQPILGHNTVFWYRQTMMQGLELLAYFRNRAPLDDSGMPKDRFSAEMPDATLATLKIQPSEPRDSAVYFCASGLGGQNTEAFFGQGTRLTVV.

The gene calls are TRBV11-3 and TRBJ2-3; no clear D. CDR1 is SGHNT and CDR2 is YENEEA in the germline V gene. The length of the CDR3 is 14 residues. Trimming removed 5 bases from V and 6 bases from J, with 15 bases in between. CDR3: CASSPTRNPDTQYF. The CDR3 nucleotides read TGTGCCAGCAGCCCCACACGGAATCCGGATACGCAGTATTTT.

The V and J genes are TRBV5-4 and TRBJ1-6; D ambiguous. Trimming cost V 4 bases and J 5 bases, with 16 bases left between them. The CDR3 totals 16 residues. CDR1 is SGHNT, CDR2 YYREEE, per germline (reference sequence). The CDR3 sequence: CASSRGPSSNNSPLHF. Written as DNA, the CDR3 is TGTGCCAGCAGCCGAGGGCCCTCGTCAAATAATTCACCCCTCCACTTT.

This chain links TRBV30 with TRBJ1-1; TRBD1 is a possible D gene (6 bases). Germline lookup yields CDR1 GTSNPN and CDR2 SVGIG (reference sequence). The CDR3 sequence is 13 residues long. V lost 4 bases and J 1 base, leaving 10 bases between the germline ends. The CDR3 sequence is CAWTSTGNTEAFF. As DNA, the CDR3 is TGTGCCTGGACCTCGACAGGGAACACTGAAGCTTTCTTT.

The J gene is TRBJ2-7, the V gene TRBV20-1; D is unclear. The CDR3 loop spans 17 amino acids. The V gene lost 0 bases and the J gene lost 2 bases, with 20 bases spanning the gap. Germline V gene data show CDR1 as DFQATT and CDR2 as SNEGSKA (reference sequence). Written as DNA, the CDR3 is TGCAGTGCTAGAGATAGGCGGTTCGGCGTAAAAACCTACGAGCAGTACTTC. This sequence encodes CSARDRRFGVKTYEQYF.

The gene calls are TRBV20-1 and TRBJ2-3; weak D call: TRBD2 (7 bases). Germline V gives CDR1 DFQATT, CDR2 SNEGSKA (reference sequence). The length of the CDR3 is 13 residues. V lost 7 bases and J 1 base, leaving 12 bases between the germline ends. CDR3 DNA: TGCAGTGGGGGGGGCGCAGGCACAGATACGCAGTATTTT. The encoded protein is CSGGGAGTDTQYF.

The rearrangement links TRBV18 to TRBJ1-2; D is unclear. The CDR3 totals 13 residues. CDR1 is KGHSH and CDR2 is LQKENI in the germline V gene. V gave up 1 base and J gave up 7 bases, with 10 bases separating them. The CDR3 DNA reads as TGTGCCAGCTCACCACTACGAAACGGTGGCTACACCTTC. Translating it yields CASSPLRNGGYTF.

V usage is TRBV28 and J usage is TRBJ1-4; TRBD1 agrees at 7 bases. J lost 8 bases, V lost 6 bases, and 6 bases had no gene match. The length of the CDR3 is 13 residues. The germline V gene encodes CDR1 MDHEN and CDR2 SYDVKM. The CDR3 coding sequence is TGTGCCAGCAGGCCGACAGGGAGGGAAAAACTGTTTTTT. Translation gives CASRPTGREKLFF.

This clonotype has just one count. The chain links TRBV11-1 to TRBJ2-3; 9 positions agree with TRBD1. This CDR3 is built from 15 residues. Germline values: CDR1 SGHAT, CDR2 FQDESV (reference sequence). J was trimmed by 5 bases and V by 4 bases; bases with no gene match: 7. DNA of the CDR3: TGTGCCAGCAGCTCGATGGGACAGGGAGGAGATACGCAGTATTTT. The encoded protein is CASSSMGQGGDTQYF.

CDR3 nucleotides: TGTGCCAGCAGTGAAGGGCGGGACAATCAGCCCCAGCATTTT. It encodes CASSEGRDNQPQHF. J is TRBJ1-5 and V is TRBV2; D ambiguous. Germline CDR1 SNHLY, CDR2 FYNNEI. The CDR3 loop spans 14 amino acids. The V end was cut by 1 base, the J end by 3 bases, with 7 bases between.

The CDR3, as DNA: TGTGCCAGTAGTATAGGCAGGGGGCCAAATCAGCCCCAGCATTTT. Translating it yields CASSIGRGPNQPQHF. The rearrangement links TRBV19 to TRBJ1-5; 8 bases are a match to TRBD1. V trimming: 1 base; J trimming: 4 bases; junction bases outside the gene matches: 3. CDR3 size: 15 residues. The germline CDR1 and CDR2 sequences are LNHDA and SQIVND (reference sequence).

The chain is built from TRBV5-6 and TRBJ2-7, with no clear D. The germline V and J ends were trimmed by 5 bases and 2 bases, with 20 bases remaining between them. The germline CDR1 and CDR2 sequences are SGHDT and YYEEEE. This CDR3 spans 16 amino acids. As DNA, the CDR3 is TGTGCCAGCAGAGACGCGACGGGCCATTCTACCTACGAGCAGTACTTC. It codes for CASRDATGHSTYEQYF. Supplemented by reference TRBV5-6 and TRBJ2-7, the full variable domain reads DAGVTQSPTHLIKTRGQQVTLRCSPKSGHDTVSWYQQALGQGPQFIFQYYEEEERQRGNFPDRFSGHQFPNYSSELNVNALLLGDSALYLCASRDATGHSTYEQYFGPGTRLTVT.

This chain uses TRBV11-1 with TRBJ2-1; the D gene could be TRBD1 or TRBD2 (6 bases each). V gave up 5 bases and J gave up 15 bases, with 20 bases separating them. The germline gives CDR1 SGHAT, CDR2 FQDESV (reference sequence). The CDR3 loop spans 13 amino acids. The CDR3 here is CASSPPGAAGWFF. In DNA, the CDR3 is TGTGCCAGCAGCCCACCGGGGGCGGCCGGTTGGTTCTTC.

For the CDR3, the DNA is TGTGCCAGCAGCCAAATCCCGGGCAGGCAAGAAGCTTTCTTT. Its translation: CASSQIPGRQEAFF. The chain uses TRBV3-1 and TRBJ1-1; D not certain. The CDR3 totals 14 residues. Germline V gene data show CDR1 as LGHDT and CDR2 as YNNKEL (reference sequence). V lost 2 bases and J 8 bases, leaving 15 bases between the germline ends.

The CDR3 loop is CASYDPGAYEQYF. CDR3 DNA sequence: TGTGCCAGCTATGACCCGGGGGCCTACGAGCAGTACTTC. V gene TRBV6-2 or TRBV6-3 combines with J gene TRBJ2-7, with a tentative D call TRBD2 (6 bases). Per germline, CDR1 MNHEY and CDR2 SVGEGT. V was clipped by 8 bases and J by 2 bases, with 13 bases between them. This CDR3 spans 13 amino acids.

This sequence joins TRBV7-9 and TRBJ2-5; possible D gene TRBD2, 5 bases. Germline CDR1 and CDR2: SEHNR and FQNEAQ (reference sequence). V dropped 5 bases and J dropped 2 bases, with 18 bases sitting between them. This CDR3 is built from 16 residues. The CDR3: CASSPNPKTTQETQYF. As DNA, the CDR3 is TGTGCCAGCAGCCCTAACCCGAAGACTACGCAAGAGACCCAGTACTTC.